This TCR beta chain is from a study of breast tumors, draining lymph nodes, adjacent tissues. Findings and caveats of the study: Compared with lymph nodes, tumors were less diverse; compared with nontumor tissue, more.

The lymph nodes were axillary draining lymph nodes from breast cancer patients. Trimming pared 3 bases from V and 13 bases from J, leaving 7 bases between. The CDR3 is 11 amino acids. Germline lookup yields CDR1 MNHNY and CDR2 SVGAGI (reference sequence). TCRdb passed the multiplex PCR reads through MiXCR, listing each CDR3 protein once. The sample holds approximately 89,000 distinct CDR3 sequences, roughly 28% seen once. In this sample, this clonotype turned up many times. Its cognate antigen is unknown. The clonotype comes from a female donor with breast cancer. Some clones in this sample may be carry-over from other donors' samples. The rearrangement links TRBV6-6 to TRBJ2-6; D is ambiguous. The sequencing input was axillary lymph node tissue. CDR3 protein: CASSYPGVLTF. The CDR3 coding sequence is TGTGCCAGCAGTTATCCCGGGGTCCTGACTTTC.